This T cell receptor beta chain was retrieved from a study of blood T cells in healthy people across ages. This clonotype showed up just a few times. Its matching antigen is unknown. A sample-barcoded 5' primer and a J-beta primer mix were used in a second PCR of about 7 to 11 cycles. One entry per CDR3 protein, called by TCRdb with MiXCR from the 5' RACE reads. The table lists 1.5 million to 2 million distinct CDR3 sequences, roughly 27% of them singletons, with 7.7% in the top ten. Study-wide results and caveats: Possibly, changes in expanded clonotypes were confounded because donor CMV status was unknown.

Trimming stripped 4 bases from V and 8 bases from J, with 10 bases between. From germline, CDR1 is SGHKS and CDR2 YYEKEE (reference sequence). CDR3 size: 12 residues. This chain uses TRBV5-5 with TRBJ2-1; TRBD2 is a possible D gene (5 bases). This TCR derives from a woman aged 25-40 years in good health. Material: blood. CDR3 DNA: TGTGCCAGCAGCCGGACTTGGGATGAGCAGTTCTTC. Protein sequence: CASSRTWDEQFF.